This TCR beta chain was identified in a study of regulatory T cells in long-lasting Graves disease. Study-level background: Persistence in Graves' disease denoted antithyroid drug use beyond 5 years alongside positive TSH receptor antibodies.

Assembly of TCR beta libraries relied on iRepertoire HTBI primers together with Arm-PCR of CDR3 regions. TCRdb reprocessed the multiplex PCR reads via MiXCR and lists one record per CDR3 protein. The sample lists about 420,000 distinct CDR3 sequences; 20% to 25% were seen once. Time point given: persistent/refractory GD, antithyroid drugs over 5 years with positive TRAb. Scientists built the TCR library using RNA that was extracted from PBMCs. The table lists this clonotype with a few counts. Given a much more abundant clone one base away, this may be a read error. Germline values: CDR1 MNHEY, CDR2 SVGAGI. The CDR3 is 13 residues long. With 0 bases removed from V and 4 bases from J, the gap between germline ends came to 7 bases.

The chain joins TRBV6-5 to TRBJ2-7; D is uncertain. The material sequenced was peripheral blood mononuclear cells (PBMCs), taken when the disease was refractory, from a patient treated with antithyroid drugs. This receptor was obtained from a female donor with Graves disease. The CDR3 protein is CASSYSMLYEQYF. CDR3 DNA: TGTGCCAGCAGTTACTCGATGTTGTACGAGCAGTACTTC.